The 16 T cell receptor beta chains below come from one sample, sequenced in a study of cytomegalovirus exposure and HLA in healthy donors. Primers for the PCR totalled 60 Vbeta and 13 Jbeta. Only in-frame clones appear in the TCRdb table, and some are missing; sequencing was by immunoSEQ multiplex PCR. Of 110,000 to 150,000 clones listed, more than 75% are singletons. Sequencing used PBMCs. The receptors originated from a female donor in good health and CMV-seronegative.

CDR3 in amino acids: CASSPNRASIYQETQYF. The CDR3 DNA reads as TGTGCCAGCAGTCCCAACAGGGCATCCATCTACCAAGAGACCCAGTACTTC. The chain couples TRBV7-2 to TRBJ2-5; weak D call: TRBD1 (6 bases). From germline, CDR1 is SGHTA and CDR2 FQGNSA. This CDR3 is built from 17 residues. Trimming stripped 6 bases from V and 0 bases from J, with 20 bases between. The variable domain in full, with the rest retrieved from reference TRBV7-2 and TRBJ2-5, is GAGVSQSPSNKVTEKGKDVELRCDPISGHTALYWYRQSLGQGLEFLIYFQGNSAPDKSGLPSDRFSAERTGGSVSTLTIQRTQQEDSAVYLCASSPNRASIYQETQYFGPGTRLLVL.

The rearrangement uses TRBV29-1 and TRBJ2-3; D remains ambiguous. The CDR3 length is 14 residues. Trimming removed 6 bases from V and 0 bases from J, with 13 bases in between. CDR1 is SQVTM, CDR2 ANQGSEA, per germline. Here the CDR3 reads CSVEWAASTDTQYF. CDR3 coding DNA: TGCAGCGTGGAATGGGCAGCAAGCACAGATACGCAGTATTTT.

This chain connects TRBV2 to TRBJ1-1; possible D gene TRBD1, 5 bases. V was cut by 5 bases and J by 1 base, with 11 bases left in between. This CDR3 is built from 14 residues. Germline lookup yields CDR1 SNHLY and CDR2 FYNNEI. The CDR3 spells CASSRRGANTEAFF. CDR3 DNA: TGTGCCAGCAGTCGACGTGGGGCGAACACTGAAGCTTTCTTT.

This chain links TRBV5-1 with TRBJ1-1; D might be TRBD1 (6 bases). CDR1 is SGHRS, CDR2 YFSETQ, per germline. With 5 bases removed from V and 4 bases from J, the gap between germline ends came to 24 bases. CDR3 size: 17 residues. CDR3 sequence: CASSFVTGNHIGTEAFF. The DNA of the CDR3 is TGCGCCAGCAGTTTCGTGACAGGAAACCATATTGGCACTGAAGCTTTCTTT.

V is TRBV30 and J is TRBJ2-2; D perhaps matches TRBD2 (5 bases). Trimming cost V 2 bases and J 4 bases, with 11 bases left between them. The CDR3 consists of 14 residues. CDR1 is GTSNPN and CDR2 is SVGIG in the germline V gene (reference sequence). The CDR3 DNA reads TGTGCCTGGAGTACCTCAGAGGGCACCGGGGAGCTGTTTTTT. This encodes CAWSTSEGTGELFF. The variable domain in full, completed from reference TRBV30 and TRBJ2-2, reads SQTIHQWPATLVQPVGSPLSLECTVEGTSNPNLYWYRQAAGRGLQLLFYSVGIGQISSEVPQNLSASRPQDRQFILSSKKLLLSDSGFYLCAWSTSEGTGELFFGEGSRLTVL.

This sequence joins TRBV5-1 and TRBJ1-4, with a tentative D call TRBD1 (5 bases). Between the trimmed V and J ends, which lost 0 bases and 5 bases, there was a span of 8 bases. This CDR3 is built from 14 residues. From germline, CDR1 is SGHRS and CDR2 YFSETQ. CDR3 coding DNA: TGCGCCAGCAGCTTGGAGAGACAGAATGAAAAACTGTTTTTT. It is translated as CASSLERQNEKLFF.

The V call is TRBV10-1, the J call TRBJ1-2; D perhaps matches TRBD1 (5 bases). The CDR3 consists of 16 residues. Deletions cut 5 bases from V and 7 bases from J, with 23 bases between. Looked up from germline, CDR1 is WNHNN and CDR2 is SYGVQD (reference sequence). CDR3 nucleotide sequence: TGCGCCAGCAGTCTGGGTCGGGGCGGAGGGGCTCGTGGCTACACCTTC. Translation: CASSLGRGGGARGYTF.

The chain recombines TRBV2 with TRBJ1-2; tentatively, D is TRBD1 (6 bases). CDR1 is SNHLY and CDR2 is FYNNEI in the germline V gene. The CDR3 is 12 residues long. Trimming stripped 10 bases from V and 8 bases from J, with 17 bases between. CDR3 sequence reads: CAINRVLSGYTF. The CDR3 DNA is TGTGCCATCAACAGGGTACTATCGGGCTACACCTTC.

The chain uses TRBV6-5 and TRBJ2-1; D may be TRBD1 (6 bases). Germline CDR1 and CDR2: MNHEY and SVGAGI. CDR3 length equals 13 residues. Trimming cost V 4 bases and J 2 bases, with 6 bases left between them. CDR3 region: CASSWTAYNEQFF. The CDR3 DNA follows: TGTGCCAGCAGTTGGACAGCCTACAATGAGCAGTTCTTC.

The rearrangement uses TRBV7-8 and TRBJ2-2; no reliable D call. The CDR3 loop spans 13 amino acids. Trimming left V 4 bases short and J 5 bases short, with 8 bases between. Germline V gene sequence: CDR1 SGHVS, CDR2 FQNEAQ. For the CDR3, the DNA is TGTGCCAGCAGCTCCTCTCTTACCGGGGAGCTGTTTTTT. It encodes CASSSSLTGELFF.

This clone was seen at least ten times. CDR3 DNA sequence: TGTGCCAGCAGCCCCGCGGGAATGGCGCAGTATTTT. Its protein product is CASSPAGMAQYF. This chain uses TRBV7-9 with TRBJ2-3; D might be TRBD2 (6 bases). CDR1 and CDR2 (germline): SEHNR, FQNEAQ (reference sequence). The CDR3 is 12 amino acids. V lost 5 bases, J lost 10 bases, and 13 bases lay in between. The full variable domain, with the rest looked up from reference TRBV7-9 and TRBJ2-3, is DTGVSQNPRHKITKRGQNVTFRCDPISEHNRLYWYRQTLGQGPEFLTYFQNEAQLEKSRLLSDRFSAERPKGSFSTLEIQRTEQGDSAMYLCASSPAGMAQYFGPGTRLTVL.

J is TRBJ1-2 and V is TRBV7-9, with D perhaps TRBD1 (6 bases). Trimming removed 5 bases at V and 1 base at J, with 11 bases between. The CDR3 has 14 residues. CDR1 and CDR2 from the germline V gene are SEHNR and FQNEAQ (reference sequence). In DNA, the CDR3 is TGTGCCAGCAGCAAGGACAGCAGTAACTATGGCTACACCTTC. This sequence encodes CASSKDSSNYGYTF.

In its sample, this clone was seen once. The chain is built from TRBV28 and TRBJ2-3; TRBD1 aligns across 7 bases. V shed 5 bases, J shed 5 bases, and the junction held 7 bases outside the gene matches. The germline V gene encodes CDR1 MDHEN and CDR2 SYDVKM. The CDR3 sequence is 14 residues long. The CDR3 nucleotides read TGTGCCAGCAGTATCCGACAGGGTATAGATACGCAGTATTTT. It yields the protein CASSIRQGIDTQYF.

This clone was recorded only once. The chain joins TRBV5-8 to TRBJ2-7, with D maybe TRBD2 (6 bases). With 3 bases removed from V and 6 bases from J, the gap between germline ends came to 13 bases. This CDR3 is 13 amino acids long. Germline V gene sequence: CDR1 SGHTS, CDR2 YDEGEE. The CDR3 here is CASSSQAGTEQYF. For the CDR3, the DNA is TGTGCCAGCAGCTCCCAAGCGGGTACCGAGCAGTACTTC.

This chain joins TRBV11-2 and TRBJ1-5, with a weak D call TRBD1 (6 bases). The CDR3 is 13 residues long. Germline values: CDR1 SGHAT, CDR2 FQNNGV. Between the trimmed V and J ends, which lost 3 bases and 7 bases, there was a span of 10 bases. The CDR3 is CASSLGGGQPQHF. Here the CDR3 DNA reads TGTGCCAGCAGCTTGGGAGGGGGGCAGCCCCAGCATTTT.

A single count supports this clone. The V call is TRBV15, the J call TRBJ2-3; 11 nucleotides line up with TRBD2. The CDR3 runs 16 residues. CDR1 and CDR2 (germline): LNHNV, YYDKDF (reference sequence). V dropped 0 bases and J dropped 8; count of bases not matched to a gene: 7. CDR3 nucleotides: TGTGCCACCAGCAGAGACAGGGCTAGCGGGAGGCGTACGCAGTATTTT. The encoded protein is CATSRDRASGRRTQYF.